These 5 T cell receptor beta chains were sequenced from one sample in a study of shared T cell receptors in the human thymus. Measured with immunoSEQ multiplex PCR; TCRdb has only the in-frame clones, and not every one. The sample carries 600,000 or so clones, approximately 89% recorded once. These records were also assigned to another study, of human thymus T cells.

Specimen: thymocytes. The source is a boy younger than two with a congenital heart defect.

V gene TRBV6-1 combines with J gene TRBJ2-7; possible D gene TRBD2, 6 bases. V was pared by 6 bases and J by 3 bases, with 18 bases between. This CDR3 contains 15 residues. Looked up from germline, CDR1 is MNHNS and CDR2 is SASEGT. The CDR3 nucleotides read TGTGCCAGCAGGGGAGGACACGGTAAGAGCTACGAGCAGTACTTC. Its translation is CASRGGHGKSYEQYF.

The rearrangement uses TRBV18 and TRBJ2-7; 7 nucleotides match TRBD2. This CDR3 region has 14 residues. Per germline, CDR1 KGHSH and CDR2 LQKENI. Trimming took 3 bases from V and 1 from J; bases not matched to a gene: 3. The CDR3 reads CASSPWTSSYEQYF. The CDR3 bases are TGTGCCAGCTCACCCTGGACTAGTTCCTACGAGCAGTACTTC.

This chain links TRBV30 with TRBJ2-3; 10 positions match TRBD1. The CDR3 extends over 18 amino acids. Trimming cost V 0 bases and J 6 bases; bases outside gene matches: 15. Germline values: CDR1 GTSNPN, CDR2 SVGIG (reference sequence). DNA of the CDR3: TGTGCCTGGAGTGTTCTTCCGACAGGGGGCGCGGGGTCGGATACGCAGTATTTT. It specifies CAWSVLPTGGAGSDTQYF. Full variable domain (outside the CDR3, taken from reference TRBV30 and TRBJ2-3): SQTIHQWPATLVQPVGSPLSLECTVEGTSNPNLYWYRQAAGRGLQLLFYSVGIGQISSEVPQNLSASRPQDRQFILSSKKLLLSDSGFYLCAWSVLPTGGAGSDTQYFGPGTRLTVL.

V is TRBV7-2 and J is TRBJ2-7, with a weak D call TRBD2 (7 bases). The CDR3 has 15 amino acids. From germline, CDR1 is SGHTA and CDR2 FQGNSA. Trimming took 1 base from V and 2 from J, leaving 12 bases between them. CDR3 nucleotide sequence: TGTGCCAGCAGCTTAGGGGGGGGCAAAACCTACGAGCAGTACTTC. Protein sequence: CASSLGGGKTYEQYF. Full variable domain (outside the CDR3, taken from reference TRBV7-2 and TRBJ2-7): GAGVSQSPSNKVTEKGKDVELRCDPISGHTALYWYRQSLGQGLEFLIYFQGNSAPDKSGLPSDRFSAERTGGSVSTLTIQRTQQEDSAVYLCASSLGGGKTYEQYFGPGTRLTVT.

This chain joins TRBV10-1 and TRBJ2-1, with 9 bases that match TRBD2. Germline trimming cut 5 bases from V and 13 bases from J; bases unmatched to any gene: 6. The CDR3 is 12 amino acids. Germline loops: CDR1 WNHNN, CDR2 SYGVQD (reference sequence). CDR3 region: CASSRGGRAQFF. The CDR3 nucleotides are TGCGCCAGCAGTCGTGGCGGGAGGGCCCAGTTCTTC.